This is a list of T cell receptor beta chains from one sample in a study of vaccination effects on CD4 cells after COVID-19. This table comes from immunoSEQ multiplex PCR, and its TCRdb copy is limited to in-frame clones, with some not included. Among 20,000 to 30,000 clones listed, about 70% were seen once. No antigen is known for these receptors. The specimen comprised CD4+ T cells from PBMCs cultured with HCoV-NL63 spike peptides, sampled before COVID-19 vaccination. Receptors originate from a human donor who received a COVID-19 vaccine. Both conserved end residues are part of each CDR3. The order of the fields is V gene, D gene, J gene, clone size, CDR3 DNA, CDR3 protein. A D gene is named only where the DNA matches it firmly. The size entry is marked missing in some rows and otherwise reads once, few, many or a size class.

v_call: TRBV10-3
d_call: -
j_call: TRBJ1-2
clone_size: -
cdr3_nt: TGTGCCATCAGTGAGGTGGTGGGAAGCTTATACGGCTACACCTTC
cdr3_aa: CAISEVVGSLYGYTF

v_call: TRBV18
d_call: -
j_call: TRBJ2-1
clone_size: -
cdr3_nt: TGTGCCAGCTCATTCAGCGGGTCCTCCTACAATGAGCAGTTCTTC
cdr3_aa: CASSFSGSSYNEQFF

v_call: TRBV10-1
d_call: TRBD1
j_call: TRBJ2-1
clone_size: -
cdr3_nt: TGCGCCAGCTACACCGGGACAGGACCCCCTCGGCGGTTCTTC
cdr3_aa: CASYTGTGPPRRFF

v_call: TRBV5-8
d_call: -
j_call: TRBJ2-1
clone_size: -
cdr3_nt: TGTGCCAGCAGCTTGGGTAGCGTACCCTCCTACAATGAGCAGTTCTTC
cdr3_aa: CASSLGSVPSYNEQFF

v_call: TRBV9
d_call: -
j_call: TRBJ2-1
clone_size: -
cdr3_nt: TGTGCCAGCAGCGTGGGGGCGGCGGGAGCCTACAATGAGCAGTTCTTC
cdr3_aa: CASSVGAAGAYNEQFF

v_call: TRBV7-9
d_call: -
j_call: TRBJ1-1
clone_size: -
cdr3_nt: TGTGCCAGCAGCTTTTCCGTTGGCAGGAACACTGAAGCTTTCTTT
cdr3_aa: CASSFSVGRNTEAFF

v_call: TRBV7-9
d_call: -
j_call: TRBJ2-5
clone_size: once
cdr3_nt: TGTGCCAGCAGCTTAGGCCGGACAGTAGGGGAGACCCAGTACTTC
cdr3_aa: CASSLGRTVGETQYF

v_call: TRBV4-2
d_call: TRBD1
j_call: TRBJ1-2
clone_size: -
cdr3_nt: TGTGCCAGCAGCCAAGAGGGGGACAGGGAGAACGGCTACACCTTC
cdr3_aa: CASSQEGDRENGYTF

v_call: TRBV5-1
d_call: -
j_call: TRBJ2-7
clone_size: few
cdr3_nt: TGCGCCAGCAGCTTTAACGCTATCAGCTCCTACGAGCAGTACTTC
cdr3_aa: CASSFNAISSYEQYF

v_call: TRBV9
d_call: -
j_call: TRBJ1-2
clone_size: -
cdr3_nt: TGTGCCAGCAGCGTAGAACAGGAGGCGGGCTACACCTTC
cdr3_aa: CASSVEQEAGYTF

v_call: TRBV9
d_call: -
j_call: TRBJ2-2
clone_size: -
cdr3_nt: TGTGCCAGCAGCGGAACAGGGGGGGAGCTGTTTTTT
cdr3_aa: CASSGTGGELFF

v_call: TRBV11-2
d_call: -
j_call: TRBJ1-1
clone_size: -
cdr3_nt: TGTGCCAGCAGCCAAAACCCAGGCACTGAAGCTTTCTTT
cdr3_aa: CASSQNPGTEAFF

v_call: TRBV5-1
d_call: -
j_call: TRBJ2-5
clone_size: -
cdr3_nt: TGCGCCAGCAGCTTGGGAAATGAACACCGAGTCACCCAGTACTTC
cdr3_aa: CASSLGNEHRVTQYF

v_call: TRBV10-1
d_call: -
j_call: TRBJ2-2
clone_size: once
cdr3_nt: TGCGCCAGCAGTGAGTCGTGGAACACCGGGGAGCTGTTTTTT
cdr3_aa: CASSESWNTGELFF

v_call: TRBV6-5
d_call: TRBD1
j_call: TRBJ1-2
clone_size: -
cdr3_nt: TGTGCCACAGGGGGGGATGGCTACACCTTC
cdr3_aa: CATGGDGYTF

v_call: TRBV19
d_call: TRBD2
j_call: TRBJ2-1
clone_size: few
cdr3_nt: TGTGCCAGTAGTGAACTAGCGAACTCCTACAATGAGCAGTTCTTC
cdr3_aa: CASSELANSYNEQFF

v_call: TRBV5-1
d_call: -
j_call: TRBJ2-2
clone_size: -
cdr3_nt: TGCGCCAGCAGCCTTGACACCGCGAACACCGGGGAGCTGTTTTTT
cdr3_aa: CASSLDTANTGELFF

v_call: TRBV5-8
d_call: TRBD2
j_call: TRBJ2-7
clone_size: few
cdr3_nt: TGTGCCAGCAGCTTCGGTAGCGGGGGTTCGTTCTACGAGCAGTACTTC
cdr3_aa: CASSFGSGGSFYEQYF

v_call: TRBV6-5
d_call: TRBD1
j_call: TRBJ1-5
clone_size: once
cdr3_nt: TGTGCCAGCCGGACAGGTTCAGGGCCCCAGCATTTT
cdr3_aa: CASRTGSGPQHF

v_call: TRBV5-1
d_call: TRBD1
j_call: TRBJ2-2
clone_size: -
cdr3_nt: TGCGCCAGCAGCGAGGACAGGGGTTTCGTCGGGGAGCTGTTTTTT
cdr3_aa: CASSEDRGFVGELFF

v_call: TRBV7-8
d_call: -
j_call: TRBJ2-7
clone_size: -
cdr3_nt: TGTGCCAGCAGCTTAGATTATAGCGTCAGCTACGAGCAGTACTTC
cdr3_aa: CASSLDYSVSYEQYF

v_call: TRBV2
d_call: -
j_call: TRBJ1-1
clone_size: -
cdr3_nt: TGTGCCAGCACCCTGACAGGCATGAACACTGAAGCTTTCTTT
cdr3_aa: CASTLTGMNTEAFF

v_call: TRBV27
d_call: TRBD1
j_call: TRBJ1-5
clone_size: -
cdr3_nt: TGTGCCAGCAGTCCACAGGGGGCGGAACAGCCCCAGCATTTT
cdr3_aa: CASSPQGAEQPQHF

v_call: TRBV7-9
d_call: -
j_call: TRBJ1-4
clone_size: -
cdr3_nt: TGTGCCAGCTTGCAAAGGGGCGAAAAACTGTTTTTT
cdr3_aa: CASLQRGEKLFF

v_call: TRBV6-5
d_call: -
j_call: TRBJ2-2
clone_size: few
cdr3_nt: TGTGCCAGCGCAGGGGACACCGGGGAGCTGTTTTTT
cdr3_aa: CASAGDTGELFF

v_call: TRBV6-2/TRBV6-3
d_call: -
j_call: TRBJ1-3
clone_size: -
cdr3_nt: TGTGCCAGCAGTTACAGGGGCTCTGGAAACACCATATATTTT
cdr3_aa: CASSYRGSGNTIYF

v_call: TRBV10-3
d_call: -
j_call: TRBJ2-5
clone_size: -
cdr3_nt: TGTGCCATCAGCGACTCTAAGGGGACGGCGGAGACCCAGTACTTC
cdr3_aa: CAISDSKGTAETQYF

v_call: TRBV3-1/TRBV3-2
d_call: TRBD2
j_call: TRBJ2-5
clone_size: -
cdr3_nt: TGTGCCAGCAGCCAAGATAGGACGGGAGGGCCCATAGAGACCCAGTACTTC
cdr3_aa: CASSQDRTGGPIETQYF

v_call: TRBV18
d_call: -
j_call: TRBJ2-2
clone_size: -
cdr3_nt: TGTGCCAGCTGCCCGGGGCAGTCCACCGGGGAGCTGTTTTTT
cdr3_aa: CASCPGQSTGELFF

v_call: TRBV19
d_call: -
j_call: TRBJ1-5
clone_size: once
cdr3_nt: TGTGCCAGTAGTATAGGGCGGGGGGCGCGGATTTATCAGCCCCAGCATTTT
cdr3_aa: CASSIGRGARIYQPQHF

v_call: TRBV5-1
d_call: -
j_call: TRBJ2-5
clone_size: -
cdr3_nt: TGCGCCAGCAGCTTAGGGCCGGAGGGAAGGCGGGAGACCCAGTACTTC
cdr3_aa: CASSLGPEGRRETQYF

v_call: TRBV6-5
d_call: -
j_call: TRBJ2-1
clone_size: once
cdr3_nt: TGTGCCAGCAGTTACCAGACTAGGGCCTTCGATGAGCAGTTCTTC
cdr3_aa: CASSYQTRAFDEQFF

v_call: TRBV27
d_call: -
j_call: TRBJ2-1
clone_size: once
cdr3_nt: TGTGCCAGCAGTTTCCTGACTAGTTCAGGTCGCTACAATGAGCAGTTCTTC
cdr3_aa: CASSFLTSSGRYNEQFF

v_call: TRBV4-1
d_call: -
j_call: TRBJ1-1
clone_size: -
cdr3_nt: TGCGCCAGCAGCCCCCAAGGGGGGATTAACACTGAAGCTTTCTTT
cdr3_aa: CASSPQGGINTEAFF

v_call: TRBV11-2
d_call: -
j_call: TRBJ2-7
clone_size: once
cdr3_nt: TGTGCCAGCAGCTTAGGGGACCGACTAACTTACGAGCAGTACTTC
cdr3_aa: CASSLGDRLTYEQYF

v_call: TRBV27
d_call: TRBD2
j_call: TRBJ2-7
clone_size: -
cdr3_nt: TGTGCCAGCAGTTCCCCCCTCCGACTAGCGGGAAACGAGCAGTACTTC
cdr3_aa: CASSSPLRLAGNEQYF

v_call: TRBV7-9
d_call: TRBD2
j_call: TRBJ2-3
clone_size: -
cdr3_nt: TGTGCCAGCAGCTCGGGACTAGCGGGAGGGTCGTACGCAGATACGCAGTATTTT
cdr3_aa: CASSSGLAGGSYADTQYF

v_call: TRBV6-5
d_call: TRBD1
j_call: TRBJ2-5
clone_size: -
cdr3_nt: TGTGCCAGCAGCCGGACAGGGCAAGAGACCCAGTACTTC
cdr3_aa: CASSRTGQETQYF

v_call: TRBV3-1/TRBV3-2
d_call: -
j_call: TRBJ1-2
clone_size: -
cdr3_nt: TGTGCCAGCAGCCAAGATGCGGAAGGGCTGGGCTACACCTTC
cdr3_aa: CASSQDAEGLGYTF

v_call: TRBV24-1
d_call: -
j_call: TRBJ1-1
clone_size: -
cdr3_nt: TGTGCCACCAGTGATTCTTACGGGGGTATGAACACTGAAGCTTTCTTT
cdr3_aa: CATSDSYGGMNTEAFF

v_call: TRBV6-5
d_call: -
j_call: TRBJ1-2
clone_size: -
cdr3_nt: TGTGCCAGCAACCTTATCGGTTATGGCTACACCTTC
cdr3_aa: CASNLIGYGYTF

v_call: TRBV29-1
d_call: -
j_call: TRBJ1-1
clone_size: few
cdr3_nt: TGCACCTGCTGGGGGACTGTGAACACTGAAGCTTTCTTT
cdr3_aa: CTCWGTVNTEAFF

v_call: TRBV7-9
d_call: -
j_call: TRBJ2-7
clone_size: -
cdr3_nt: TGTGCCAGCAGCCACATGGGAACGGGGCAGTACTTC
cdr3_aa: CASSHMGTGQYF